The sample holds a few counts of the clone carrying this TCR beta chain. The antigen is unknown. One entry per CDR3 protein, called by TCRdb with MiXCR from the 5' RACE reads. The sample lists approximately 240,000 distinct CDR3 sequences; more than 12% were seen once. The CDR3 runs to 14 residues. CDR1 SGHVS and CDR2 FQNEAQ come from the germline V gene. V dropped 3 bases and J dropped 6; count of bases not matched to a gene: 4. This specimen belongs to a study of identical twins. Overall study findings and caveats: Shared out-of-frame alpha sequences (those common to twins) showed excess low generation probability. Abundant cord blood beta clonotypes carried fewer insertions; memory repertoires showed none.

Material for sequencing was memory (CD45RO+) T cells sorted from blood. This clonotype was sampled from a woman aged 18-29 years in good health. The chain links TRBV7-8 to TRBJ2-1; TRBD2 agrees at 8 bases. Here the CDR3 reads CASSFPGTSNEQFF. The CDR3, as DNA: TGTGCCAGCAGCTTTCCCGGGACTAGCAATGAGCAGTTCTTC.